This T cell receptor (beta chain) was sequenced during a study of T cell changes during pregnancy in multiple sclerosis. From germline, CDR1 is LNHDA and CDR2 SQIVND (reference sequence). V dropped 4 bases and J dropped 6; count of bases not matched to a gene: 8. CDR3 length equals 17 residues. Data came from immunoSEQ multiplex PCR; TCRdb stores just in-frame clones and leaves some out. The data show approximately 89,000 clones, 94% seen once. The receptor was derived from a female donor with multiple sclerosis, enrolled in a pregnancy study. The sequencing used peripheral blood, collected in the third trimester of pregnancy. The genes are TRBV19 and TRBJ2-2; 13 bases align to TRBD2. CDR3 DNA: TGTGCCAGTAGTACAAAAGGACTAGCGGGAGTCCCCGGGGAGCTGTTTTTT. Its translation: CASSTKGLAGVPGELFF.